These T cell receptor beta chains were read from a single sample in a study of PD-L1 blockade in urothelial cancer. Generated by immunoSEQ multiplex PCR, the TCRdb table keeps only in-frame clones and is missing some. The data show some 57,000 clones, roughly 84% seen once. Sequences were derived from PBMCs, sampled around atezolizumab (anti-PD-L1) treatment. The receptors stem from a man aged 50 or older with urothelial cancer. Both conserved end residues are part of each CDR3. Each record gives: D gene, V gene, J gene, clone size, CDR3 protein, CDR3 DNA. A D gene is named only where the DNA matches it firmly. Clone sizes are given selectively: once, few, many, or a class where the clone is expanded.

D: NA
V: TRBV9
J: TRBJ2-5
size: NA
CDR3: CASSGPTEQETQYF
DNA: TGTGCCAGCAGCGGGCCGACAGAACAAGAGACCCAGTACTTC

D: NA
V: TRBV2
J: TRBJ2-3
size: NA
CDR3: CASRTGQITDTQYF
DNA: TGTGCCAGCAGGACGGGACAAATCACAGATACGCAGTATTTT

D: NA
V: TRBV20-1
J: TRBJ2-3
size: NA
CDR3: CSARALNTQYF
DNA: TGCAGTGCTAGGGCTTTAAACACGCAGTATTTT

D: NA
V: TRBV19
J: TRBJ2-1
size: NA
CDR3: CASSRTENEQFF
DNA: TGTGCCAGTAGTAGGACTGAAAATGAGCAGTTCTTC

D: TRBD1
V: TRBV5-1
J: TRBJ2-3
size: few
CDR3: CASSLGRDRATDTQYF
DNA: TGCGCCAGCAGCTTGGGCAGGGACAGGGCGACAGATACGCAGTATTTT

D: NA
V: TRBV5-1
J: TRBJ1-2
size: NA
CDR3: CASSPDSMGYGYTF
DNA: TGCGCCAGCAGCCCGGACAGCATGGGCTATGGCTACACCTTC

D: TRBD1
V: TRBV6-6
J: TRBJ2-1
size: NA
CDR3: CASSTGQGTYNEQFF
DNA: TGTGCCAGCAGCACAGGACAGGGGACCTACAATGAGCAGTTCTTC

D: NA
V: TRBV6-4
J: TRBJ2-1
size: NA
CDR3: CASSDSPGRNEQFF
DNA: TGTGCCAGCAGTGACTCACCAGGGAGGAATGAGCAGTTCTTC

D: NA
V: TRBV2
J: TRBJ1-3
size: NA
CDR3: CASSETPGNGGNTIYF
DNA: TGTGCCAGCAGTGAAACCCCAGGGAACGGTGGAAACACCATATATTTT

D: NA
V: TRBV4-1
J: TRBJ2-7
size: few
CDR3: CASSRTGVYEQYF
DNA: TGCGCCAGCAGTCGTACAGGAGTATACGAGCAGTACTTC

D: TRBD2
V: TRBV9
J: TRBJ2-7
size: few
CDR3: CASSVDGLAGVVYEQYF
DNA: TGTGCCAGCAGCGTAGATGGGCTAGCGGGAGTAGTCTACGAGCAGTACTTC

D: TRBD1
V: TRBV7-9
J: TRBJ2-7
size: NA
CDR3: CASSFTGGDYEQYF
DNA: TGTGCCAGCAGCTTTACAGGGGGCGACTACGAGCAGTACTTC

D: TRBD1
V: TRBV15
J: TRBJ2-5
size: NA
CDR3: CATSTPRDRGETQYF
DNA: TGTGCCACCAGCACTCCCCGGGACAGGGGAGAGACCCAGTACTTC

D: TRBD2
V: TRBV4-3
J: TRBJ2-1
size: NA
CDR3: CASSQVIAGDYEQFF
DNA: TGCGCCAGCAGCCAAGTTATAGCGGGGGACTATGAGCAGTTCTTC

D: TRBD1
V: TRBV18
J: TRBJ1-1
size: NA
CDR3: CASSPGTELEAFF
DNA: TGTGCCAGCTCACCCGGGACAGAGCTTGAAGCTTTCTTT

D: TRBD1
V: TRBV28
J: TRBJ1-2
size: once
CDR3: CASRTGVDYGYTF
DNA: TGTGCCAGTCGAACAGGGGTGGACTATGGCTACACCTTC

D: TRBD2
V: TRBV2
J: TRBJ2-5
size: once
CDR3: CASSPAGRETQYF
DNA: TGTGCCAGCAGTCCAGCGGGAAGAGAGACCCAGTACTTC

D: TRBD1
V: TRBV7-9
J: TRBJ2-7
size: NA
CDR3: CASSSKTGVLAYEQYF
DNA: TGTGCCAGCAGCTCGAAGACAGGGGTGTTAGCTTACGAGCAGTACTTC

D: TRBD2
V: TRBV9
J: TRBJ2-5
size: NA
CDR3: CASSQAGGPETQYF
DNA: TGTGCCAGCAGCCAAGCGGGAGGACCAGAGACCCAGTACTTC

D: TRBD1
V: TRBV19
J: TRBJ2-2
size: NA
CDR3: CASSISNHRGLANTGELFF
DNA: TGTGCCAGTAGTATCTCAAATCACAGGGGGCTGGCGAACACCGGGGAGCTGTTTTTT

D: NA
V: TRBV19
J: TRBJ2-1
size: NA
CDR3: CASTETSLTGTGSYNEQFF
DNA: TGTGCCAGTACCGAGACCTCTTTAACCGGGACTGGATCCTACAATGAGCAGTTCTTC

D: TRBD2
V: TRBV4-1
J: TRBJ2-1
size: NA
CDR3: CASSRGGLVLSYNEQFF
DNA: TGCGCCAGCAGCCGCGGCGGACTAGTCCTTTCCTACAATGAGCAGTTCTTC

D: NA
V: TRBV27
J: TRBJ2-7
size: NA
CDR3: CASSSETYEQYF
DNA: TGTGCCAGCAGTTCCGAGACCTACGAGCAGTACTTC

D: NA
V: TRBV11-3
J: TRBJ2-1
size: NA
CDR3: CASSLGGSGNEQFF
DNA: TGTGCCAGCAGCTTAGGGGGCTCGGGCAATGAGCAGTTCTTC

D: TRBD2
V: TRBV5-6
J: TRBJ2-3
size: NA
CDR3: CASSRTSSLVSTDTQYF
DNA: TGTGCCAGCAGCAGGACTAGCAGCCTCGTGAGCACAGATACGCAGTATTTT

D: NA
V: TRBV10-3
J: TRBJ2-2
size: few
CDR3: CAITRGSGVGTGELFF
DNA: TGTGCCATCACCCGAGGGTCAGGGGTCGGCACCGGGGAGCTGTTTTTT

D: TRBD2
V: TRBV4-1
J: TRBJ2-3
size: NA
CDR3: CASSQGGLAQDTQYF
DNA: TGCGCCAGCAGCCAGGGCGGACTAGCCCAAGATACGCAGTATTTT

D: TRBD2
V: TRBV5-1
J: TRBJ2-3
size: NA
CDR3: CASRKSGGAFPDTQYF
DNA: TGCGCCAGCAGAAAAAGCGGGGGGGCCTTCCCCGATACGCAGTATTTT

D: NA
V: TRBV11-1
J: TRBJ2-3
size: NA
CDR3: CASAGAVTDTQYF
DNA: TGTGCCAGCGCGGGGGCGGTCACAGATACGCAGTATTTT

D: TRBD2
V: TRBV19
J: TRBJ2-1
size: NA
CDR3: CASSIGSGHRDNEQFF
DNA: TGTGCCAGTAGTATAGGTAGCGGGCATAGGGACAATGAGCAGTTCTTC

D: TRBD1
V: TRBV6-5
J: TRBJ1-2
size: NA
CDR3: CASRTGVGHGYTF
DNA: TGTGCCAGCCGGACAGGGGTGGGCCATGGCTACACCTTC

D: NA
V: TRBV18
J: TRBJ1-1
size: NA
CDR3: CASSPPGVQDTEAFF
DNA: TGTGCCAGCTCACCCCCAGGGGTTCAGGACACTGAAGCTTTCTTT

D: TRBD1
V: TRBV29-1
J: TRBJ1-5
size: NA
CDR3: CSVRTGSNQPQHF
DNA: TGCAGCGTTCGGACAGGGTCTAATCAGCCCCAGCATTTT

D: TRBD2
V: TRBV6-6
J: TRBJ2-5
size: NA
CDR3: CASRRTLAGGFETQYF
DNA: TGTGCCAGCAGACGTACCCTAGCGGGAGGTTTCGAGACCCAGTACTTC

D: NA
V: TRBV4-1
J: TRBJ1-2
size: once
CDR3: CASSQGTSNGYTF
DNA: TGCGCCAGCAGCCAGGGGACAAGCAACGGCTACACCTTC

D: NA
V: TRBV5-8
J: TRBJ2-1
size: once
CDR3: CASSLPGFSYNEQFF
DNA: TGTGCCAGCAGTTTACCGGGTTTCTCCTACAATGAGCAGTTCTTC

D: TRBD1
V: TRBV2
J: TRBJ1-6
size: NA
CDR3: CASRNLQGHGNSPLHF
DNA: TGTGCCAGCAGAAATCTACAGGGGCACGGGAATTCACCCCTCCACTTT

D: NA
V: TRBV30
J: TRBJ1-2
size: NA
CDR3: CAWRRPGDQGYTF
DNA: TGTGCCTGGAGGCGGCCGGGGGACCAAGGCTACACCTTC

D: TRBD2
V: TRBV9
J: TRBJ2-5
size: once
CDR3: CASSPSGDATSETQYF
DNA: TGTGCCAGCAGCCCAAGCGGGGACGCCACATCGGAGACCCAGTACTTC

D: NA
V: TRBV11-2
J: TRBJ2-7
size: NA
CDR3: CASSRGEAYEQYF
DNA: TGTGCCAGCAGCCGCGGGGAAGCATACGAGCAGTACTTC

D: NA
V: TRBV7-2
J: TRBJ1-1
size: NA
CDR3: CASSLVGVGAFF
DNA: TGTGCCAGCAGCTTAGTCGGGGTAGGGGCTTTCTTT

D: TRBD1
V: TRBV2
J: TRBJ1-3
size: NA
CDR3: CASSPGTGTGNTIYF
DNA: TGTGCCAGCAGTCCCGGGACAGGTACCGGAAACACCATATATTTT

D: TRBD2
V: TRBV4-1
J: TRBJ2-7
size: NA
CDR3: CASSPQGEGLAAYEQYF
DNA: TGCGCCAGCAGCCCCCAGGGGGAGGGACTAGCGGCTTACGAGCAGTACTTC

D: TRBD2
V: TRBV2
J: TRBJ2-2
size: NA
CDR3: CASSEARLAGGFANTGELFF
DNA: TGTGCCAGCAGTGAAGCGCGGCTAGCGGGAGGGTTCGCGAACACCGGGGAGCTGTTTTTT

D: NA
V: TRBV11-3
J: TRBJ1-1
size: medium-sized
CDR3: CASSLSVNTEAFF
DNA: TGTGCCAGCAGCTTATCGGTGAACACTGAAGCTTTCTTT

D: NA
V: TRBV5-1
J: TRBJ1-2
size: NA
CDR3: CASSDGQNYGYTF
DNA: TGCGCCAGCAGCGATGGACAGAACTATGGCTACACCTTC

D: NA
V: TRBV6-4
J: TRBJ2-6
size: few
CDR3: CASRGSGANVLTF
DNA: TGTGCCAGTCGGGGGTCTGGGGCCAACGTCCTGACTTTC

D: NA
V: TRBV2
J: TRBJ2-2
size: NA
CDR3: CASSVRVPTGELFF
DNA: TGTGCCAGCAGTGTCCGGGTTCCCACCGGGGAGCTGTTTTTT

D: NA
V: TRBV6-5
J: TRBJ1-2
size: NA
CDR3: CASSTQGGYTF
DNA: TGTGCCAGCAGTACCCAGGGTGGCTACACCTTC

D: TRBD2
V: TRBV18
J: TRBJ2-2
size: NA
CDR3: CASSPLAGTGELFF
DNA: TGTGCCAGCTCACCGCTAGCGGGAACAGGGGAGCTGTTTTTT